This T cell receptor beta chain comes out of a study of T cell repertoires in aging, cancer and after chemotherapy. The study, taken as a whole, reports: Healthy donors lost TCR diversity with age mainly through richness, cancer patients through richness and evenness. Age-matched healthy donors had significantly more diverse, less clonal blood TCR repertoires than untreated cancer patients. No conclusions about immunological memory after chemotherapy can be drawn from the repertoire data.

Rearranged V-D-J TRB sequences were amplified with a mixed TRB-A/B primer pool. TCRdb processed the multiplex PCR reads anew with MiXCR; each CDR3 protein has one entry. The sample has around 10,000 distinct CDR3 sequences, roughly 39% seen once; the top ten hold approximately 8.2%. Per the germline V gene, CDR1 is SGHRS and CDR2 is YFSETQ. The CDR3 is 15 amino acids. Germline trimming cut 5 bases from V and 8 bases from J; bases unmatched to any gene: 10. TCR beta rearrangements were amplified from peripheral blood genomic DNA. As to this clonotype: The antigen remains undetermined.

Sequencing was done on a sample of blood. The rearrangement joins TRBV5-1 to TRBJ1-4; 9 bases match TRBD1. The receptor comes from a human donor in good health. The CDR3 region has the DNA TGCGCCAGCAGGCCGGGGGGACAGGGAAACGAAAAACTGTTTTTT. This encodes CASRPGGQGNEKLFF.